The entry that follows covers one T cell receptor (beta chain) sequence. Its target is unknown. Pools of viral peptides were used by the ViraFEST assay to expand antigen-specific CD4+ T cells ahead of sequencing. At the end of less than 12 days of culture, CD4+ T cells were isolated. This person caught SARS-CoV-2 sometime from March to December 2020, and PCR testing confirmed the infection. This entry is derived from a study of vaccination effects on CD4 cells after COVID-19. Study-level points and caveats: The study, lacking early post-infection timepoints, had few convalescent patients.

Germline V CDR1 and CDR2: LNHDA, SQIVND (reference sequence). The V and J ends lost 9 bases and 0 bases respectively, with 12 bases between them. The CDR3 runs 15 residues. Sequencing used immunoSEQ multiplex PCR; TCRdb keeps in-frame clones, though not all of them. Of about 27,000 clones in the sample, about three quarters are singletons; the top ten hold around 19%. This chain connects TRBV19 to TRBJ2-6; no firm D call. Specimen: CD4+ T cells from PBMCs cultured with SARS-CoV-2 spike peptides, collected before COVID-19 vaccination. The source of this sequence is a human donor who had a prior SARS-CoV-2 infection. The CDR3 is CASNEVDSGANVLTF. The CDR3 bases are TGTGCCAGCAATGAGGTGGACTCTGGGGCCAACGTCCTGACTTTC. The full variable domain, its missing parts supplied by reference TRBV19 and TRBJ2-6, is DGGITQSPKYLFRKEGQNVTLSCEQNLNHDAMYWYRQDPGQGLRLIYYSQIVNDFQKGDIAEGYSVSREKKESFPLTVTSAQKNPTAFYLCASNEVDSGANVLTFGAGSRLTVL.